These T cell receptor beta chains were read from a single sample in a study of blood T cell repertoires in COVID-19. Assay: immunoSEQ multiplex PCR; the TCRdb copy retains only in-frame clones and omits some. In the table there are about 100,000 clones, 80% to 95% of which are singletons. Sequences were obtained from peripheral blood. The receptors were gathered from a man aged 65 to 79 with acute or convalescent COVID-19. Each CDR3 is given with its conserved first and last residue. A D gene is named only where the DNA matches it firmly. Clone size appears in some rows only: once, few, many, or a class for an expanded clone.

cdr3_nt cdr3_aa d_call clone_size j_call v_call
TGTGCCAGCAGTTTCACAGGTTTCTACGAGCAGTACTTC CASSFTGFYEQYF . . TRBJ2-7 TRBV14
TGTGCCACCAGTGATCCGGACAGGGGGCGCGAGCAGTACTTC CATSDPDRGREQYF TRBD1 . TRBJ2-7 TRBV24-1
TGTGCCAGCAGTCTTAGAGTCCAGGCGCTCCTGGGCGAGCAGTACTTC CASSLRVQALLGEQYF . . TRBJ2-7 TRBV7-6
TGTGCCAAGTCGGAGGACAGGGGGCACATCACCGGGGAGCTGTTTTTT CAKSEDRGHITGELFF TRBD1 . TRBJ2-2 TRBV2
TGTGCCAGCAGCCGTTCCCTCGGGAGGGCAGATACGCAGTATTTT CASSRSLGRADTQYF TRBD2 . TRBJ2-3 TRBV27
TGTGCCAGCAGTAGGACACTGCATCAGCCCCAGCATTTT CASSRTLHQPQHF . . TRBJ1-5 TRBV6-5
TGCGCCAGCAGGGGACAGGAAAAACTGTTTTTT CASRGQEKLFF TRBD1 . TRBJ1-4 TRBV5-1
TGCGCCAGCAGCTTGGCCCCCCAGGGGGCGGGCAATCAGCCCCAGCATTTT CASSLAPQGAGNQPQHF TRBD1 . TRBJ1-5 TRBV5-1
TGTGCCAGCAGCCAGTCTTTCCTAACCGAGTTCTATGGCTACACCTTC CASSQSFLTEFYGYTF . . TRBJ1-2 TRBV4-2
TGTGCCAGCAGCCGTTCCGGGACAGGAGCCTACGAGCAGTACTTC CASSRSGTGAYEQYF TRBD1 once TRBJ2-7 TRBV9
TGCGCCAGCAGGGCCGGGACAGCGAACACTGAAGCTTTCTTT CASRAGTANTEAFF TRBD1 . TRBJ1-1 TRBV5-1
TGTGCCAGTAGTCAAACAGGGAACGGGAATTCACCCCTCCACTTT CASSQTGNGNSPLHF . . TRBJ1-6 TRBV19
TGCGCCAGCAGCGGAGGAGGACTAGCGGGAGGCAGGGATGAGCAGTTCTTC CASSGGGLAGGRDEQFF TRBD2 . TRBJ2-1 TRBV5-1
TGTGCCAGCAGCTTAGGACAGGGGGCGAGAGAAAAACTGTTTTTT CASSLGQGAREKLFF TRBD1 . TRBJ1-4 TRBV7-9
TGCAGTGCTAGTTCCTCGGGTTCCGAAAAACTGTTTTTT CSASSSGSEKLFF . . TRBJ1-4 TRBV20-1
TGTGCCAGCAGCTTTCTCGGGACAGGGAATTCACCCCTCCACTTT CASSFLGTGNSPLHF TRBD1 . TRBJ1-6 TRBV7-9
TGCACCCTGAGGGTTGCAGATACGCAGTATTTT CTLRVADTQYF . . TRBJ2-3 TRBV29-1
TGCAGCGTTGAAGGCCGCTTTAGAACAGATACGCAGTATTTT CSVEGRFRTDTQYF . . TRBJ2-3 TRBV29-1
TGTGCCAGCAGCCAAGAAGGGACTCCCTTTGAAGCTTTCTTT CASSQEGTPFEAFF . . TRBJ1-1 TRBV3-1/TRBV3-2
TGTGCCACCAGCGATCGGTGGGATACGCAGTATTTT CATSDRWDTQYF . . TRBJ2-3 TRBV24-1
TGTGCCAGCAGCCACAGACAGGGGGACAATCAGCCCCAGCATTTT CASSHRQGDNQPQHF TRBD1 . TRBJ1-5 TRBV28
TGTGCCAGCAGCCTCACGGGGGGGCCTGGAGATACGCAGTATTTT CASSLTGGPGDTQYF TRBD2 once TRBJ2-3 TRBV6-6
TGTGCCACCAGTCCCCGGGGAGAGACCCAGTACTTC CATSPRGETQYF . . TRBJ2-5 TRBV24-1
TGTGCCAGCAGCTTGGAGGCTTGGACAGGGCTAAATGGCTACACCTTC CASSLEAWTGLNGYTF TRBD1 once TRBJ1-2 TRBV5-5
TGCAGTGCCGTGACGAGGGAAAAACTGTTTTTT CSAVTREKLFF . . TRBJ1-4 TRBV20-1
TGTGCCAGCAGCTTACAGACAGGGCTCACAGATACGCAGTATTTT CASSLQTGLTDTQYF TRBD1 few TRBJ2-3 TRBV5-4
TGTGCCAGTAGTACACGGCCTTGGACTAGGGAAAGCGAGCAGTACTTC CASSTRPWTRESEQYF TRBD2 few TRBJ2-7 TRBV19
TGTGCCACCGTGGGACTAGCGGGATACGAGCAGTACTTC CATVGLAGYEQYF TRBD2 . TRBJ2-7 TRBV7-9
TGTGCCAGCAGCCAAGGGACAGGGGCCACTGAAGCTTTCTTT CASSQGTGATEAFF TRBD1 . TRBJ1-1 TRBV4-2
TGTGCCAGCAGTTATCGAGGGGGGGAAGAAAAACTGTTTTTT CASSYRGGEEKLFF . . TRBJ1-4 TRBV6-5
TGTGCCAGCTCAAACAGGGGTGGCTACACCTTC CASSNRGGYTF TRBD1 . TRBJ1-2 TRBV11-3
TGTGCCAGCAGTTTGCTTGCGGGATCCTTCCGGAATGAGCAGTTCTTC CASSLLAGSFRNEQFF . . TRBJ2-1 TRBV6-2/TRBV6-3
TGTGCCAGTATGCGGCGGGGGGACCCCTACAATGAGCAGTTCTTC CASMRRGDPYNEQFF TRBD2 . TRBJ2-1 TRBV19
TGTGCCAGCAGATCCACTTACTATGGCTACACCTTC CASRSTYYGYTF . . TRBJ1-2 TRBV27
TGTGCCAGCAGCCAAGATATAGGGCGGGTAGCTGGAAACACCATATATTTT CASSQDIGRVAGNTIYF . . TRBJ1-3 TRBV3-1/TRBV3-2
TGTGCCAGCAGCTTGGCCCCGGGACAGGGAAGGGATGAGCAGTTCTTC CASSLAPGQGRDEQFF TRBD1 . TRBJ2-1 TRBV5-4
TGTGCCAGCAGCCAAGTGGGAGGAAAATATGGCTACACCTTC CASSQVGGKYGYTF . . TRBJ1-2 TRBV4-2
TGTGCCACCAGCAGCACAGGGCATGGAAACACCATATATTTT CATSSTGHGNTIYF . once TRBJ1-3 TRBV15
TGCGCCAGCAGCCGGACAGGTTCAGATGGCTACACCTTC CASSRTGSDGYTF TRBD1 . TRBJ1-2 TRBV5-1
TGTGCCAGCAGTTTACGGGTCCGGGGGGGGACAGATACGCAGTATTTT CASSLRVRGGTDTQYF TRBD2 few TRBJ2-3 TRBV27
TGTGCCAGCAGCAAGCTATCCCGGGACAGGGGGACTTTGGGAGGAAACACCATATATTTT CASSKLSRDRGTLGGNTIYF . . TRBJ1-3 TRBV21-1
TGTGCCAGCTCACCCCAAGGGGGAGGGCTTTCCTACGAGCAGTACTTC CASSPQGGGLSYEQYF . . TRBJ2-7 TRBV18
TGCGCCAGCAGCTTGGAGCAGGCCTACACTGAAGCTTTCTTT CASSLEQAYTEAFF . . TRBJ1-1 TRBV5-1
TGTGCCAGCAGCTTGGGACAGGGGACCACTGAAGCTTTCTTT CASSLGQGTTEAFF TRBD1 once TRBJ1-1 TRBV5-8
TGTGCCAGCAGGCTGGGGAGCTCCTACGAGCAGTACTTC CASRLGSSYEQYF . . TRBJ2-7 TRBV2